This T cell receptor beta chain was recovered during a study of blood T cells in healthy people across ages (dated by TCRdb to the mid-2010s). For the study in its entirety: In model experiments, template switching captured about one uniquely barcoded TCR beta cDNA molecule for every two T cells. Using deep sequencing normalized with unique cDNA molecular identifiers, the study measured how TCR beta repertoire diversity changes with age. The donors were divided into four age groups: young (average approximately 17 years), middle-aged (under 40), aged (approximately 59) and long-lived (more than 75). To avoid experimental bias, donors of different ages were randomly spread across the sequencing lanes. For two donors (one aged 18 to 30 and one aged 80 or older), the study analyzed two additional independent replicas of 1 million unique cDNA reads from the same blood draw. Findings and caveats that apply to the study as a whole: Observed TCR beta diversity per million T cells fell roughly linearly with age, and a significant reduction was already apparent by age roughly 40. Compared with the aged group, the long-lived group had more naive CD4+ T cells, fewer expanded clones and increased TCR diversity, suggesting age selection. Conclusive comparison of naive and antigen-experienced compartments was prevented by the profiling of bulk unsorted PBMCs. A strong correlation was found between observed TCR beta diversity and the percentage of naive T cells measured by flow cytometry. Because the CMV infection status of the donors was unknown, age-related changes in expanded clonotypes may potentially have been confounded. Estimates of total diversity based on one million sequenced T cells were regarded as lower bounds and as underestimates.

The donors were some 39 Caucasian individuals from Russia, aged roughly 6 to 90 years, who were systemically healthy. Roughly 10 milliliters of peripheral blood were collected from each donor into EDTA-treated Vacutainer tubes. Ficoll-Paque density-gradient centrifugation was used to isolate PBMCs, with at least 7 million per sample. Trizol reagent was used to extract total RNA from the PBMCs, yielding at least 5 micrograms per sample. For every donor, flow cytometry on a PBMC aliquot measured the percentage of naive CD45RAhigh/CD27high T cells. V has 4 bases trimmed and J has 0 bases trimmed; junction bases matching no gene number 8. Via the germline V gene (reference sequence), CDR1 is LGHDT and CDR2 YNNKEL. The CDR3 holds 17 amino acids from the cysteine to the phenylalanine. Only the CDR3 DNA stays, 51 bases, in frame from base 1. Worth noting for this clonotype: What antigen it recognizes has not been identified. No much larger clonotype is one base removed from it; base qualities were not supplied.

Libraries were prepared through 5' RACE. TCRdb lists the instrument as Illumina HiSeq 2500. The second PCR ran for roughly 7 to 11 cycles and used a J-beta primer mix along with a sample-barcoded 5' primer. Each TCR beta cDNA molecule received a unique molecular identifier from a template-switch 5' adaptor carrying 12 random nucleotides. Each sample yielded at least 2.5 million CDR3-containing paired-end reads. The Mint cDNA synthesis kit, primed by a TRBC-specific oligonucleotide, was used to synthesize first-strand cDNA from all RNA. Following uracil-DNA glycosylase treatment, a first 18-cycle PCR with universal primers M1SS and BC2_uni_R was performed on all cDNA. Per the original workflow: For normalization, 1 million high-quality reads, each with a distinct molecular identifier, were randomly selected from each sample. Instead of being binned into consensus sequences, reads that shared molecular identifiers were thrown out. MiTCR, set to a Q25 quality threshold and the strictest error-elimination algorithm, was used for CDR3 identification, clonotype clustering and error correction. Lower-bound total TCR beta diversity was estimated with a nonparametric unseen species model using Euler transformation. TCRdb reprocessing: public reads trimmed at Q25 with fastp, clones called with MiXCR, in-frame beta chains kept. CDR3 protein sequences are deduplicated, and each keeps its most common genes and DNA. In this record, the V and J calls reflect TCRdb's handling and not the investigators' own analysis. For this sample the table gives 1.5 million to 2 million distinct CDR3 sequences, of which 49% were detected only once. The ten most abundant clones make up approximately 2% of the sample.

The TCR was taken from a middle-aged woman in good health. The sample consisted of blood. The V gene is TRBV3-1 and the J gene is TRBJ2-1; 8 middle bases align to TRBD2. The CDR3 protein sequence reads: CASSLRAGESSYNEQFF. The nucleotide sequence reads as follows: TGTGCCAGCAGCCTAAGAGCGGGGGAGAGCTCCTACAATGAGCAGTTCTTC.